These 26 T cell receptor beta chains came from one sample sequenced in a study of TIL therapy for anti-PD-1-resistant metastatic lung cancer. Noted time point: pre-treatment sample, taken before nivolumab and TIL therapy. The libraries were made with immunoSEQ v3. Some clones are missing from TCRdb's copy, which holds only in-frame ones; the method was immunoSEQ multiplex PCR. The sample holds tens of thousands of clones, more than 60% seen once. The sequencing used blood, collected at baseline. These receptors all stem from a person between 25 and 79 years old with non-small cell lung cancer.

V and J are TRBV18 and TRBJ1-6; a weak D match, TRBD1 (6 bases). Germline loops: CDR1 KGHSH, CDR2 LQKENI. The V and J ends lost 4 bases and 6 bases respectively, with 16 bases between them. This CDR3 has 16 residues. CDR3 sequence (DNA): TGTGCCAGCTCACAGAAAGACAGGATCCTTAATTCACCCCTCCACTTT. It codes for CASSQKDRILNSPLHF.

This clone came up a few times. V gene TRBV6-6 combines with J gene TRBJ2-7; tentatively, D is TRBD1 or TRBD2 (5 bases each). This CDR3 is 13 amino acids long. The V end lost 8 bases, the J end lost 2 bases, and 13 bases lay between the germline ends. CDR1 is MNHNY, CDR2 SVGAGI, per germline (reference sequence). CDR3 DNA sequence: TGTGCCAGCGGATCGGGGCCACCCTACGAGCAGTACTTC. Its protein product is CASGSGPPYEQYF.

Here the CDR3 reads CASSLRGTKETQYF. CDR3 in DNA: TGTGCCAGCAGCTTAAGGGGGACGAAAGAGACCCAGTACTTC. The V and J genes are TRBV5-4 and TRBJ2-5; TRBD1 is a possible D gene (6 bases). The CDR3 extends over 14 amino acids. V was trimmed by 2 bases and J by 3 bases, leaving 11 bases between them. Germline V gene data show CDR1 as SGHNT and CDR2 as YYREEE (reference sequence).

V gene TRBV15 combines with J gene TRBJ1-5, with no clear D. CDR1 and CDR2 from the germline V gene are LNHNV and YYDKDF (reference sequence). The CDR3 runs to 13 residues. V dropped 3 bases and J dropped 7 bases, with 10 bases sitting between them. The CDR3 bases are TGTGCCACCAGCAGGAGTTCAGCCCAGCCCCAGCATTTT. Amino acid sequence: CATSRSSAQPQHF.

This clone was found a few times. The chain joins TRBV19 to TRBJ2-3, with a weak D call TRBD1 (5 bases). CDR3 length equals 14 residues. V shed 1 base and J shed 4 bases, with 9 bases lying between them. CDR1 is LNHDA and CDR2 is SQIVND in the germline V gene (reference sequence). The CDR3 nucleotides read TGTGCCAGTAGTATAGGTCACAGGTCAGATACGCAGTATTTT. Translating it yields CASSIGHRSDTQYF.

The rearrangement links TRBV18 to TRBJ1-6; possible D gene TRBD1, 6 bases. Germline V gene lookup returns CDR1 KGHSH and CDR2 LQKENI. The CDR3 contains 14 residues. V was cut by 5 bases and J by 7 bases, with 12 bases left in between. The DNA for the CDR3 is TGTGCCAGCTCAACGGGGACATTGAATTCACCCCTCCACTTT. Translating gives CASSTGTLNSPLHF.

There are a few counts of this clone. The chain combines TRBV18 with TRBJ1-1; perhaps TRBD1 as D (5 bases). This CDR3 comprises 13 residues. Germline V gives CDR1 KGHSH, CDR2 LQKENI. The V end was cut by 4 bases, the J end by 6 bases, with 12 bases between. Here the CDR3 reads CASSQSGTSEAFF. CDR3 nucleotides: TGTGCCAGCTCACAGTCTGGGACTTCTGAAGCTTTCTTT. The entire variable domain, with the rest obtained from reference TRBV18 and TRBJ1-1, is as follows: NAGVMQNPRHLVRRRGQEARLRCSPMKGHSHVYWYRQLPEEGLKFMVYLQKENIIDESGMPKERFSAEFPKEGPSILRIQQVVRGDSAAYFCASSQSGTSEAFFGQGTRLTVV.

This rearrangement joins TRBV2 to TRBJ2-5; D might be TRBD1 or TRBD2, each matching 6 bases. The V end was cut by 11 bases, the J end by 5 bases, with 18 bases between. CDR1 and CDR2 from the germline V gene are SNHLY and FYNNEI. The CDR3 is 13 residues long. The CDR3 sequence is CAGRGLAMETQYF. DNA for the CDR3: TGTGCCGGCCGGGGGCTAGCGATGGAGACCCAGTACTTC.

The V call is TRBV28, the J call TRBJ1-1; 12 bases are a match to TRBD1. Germline CDR1 MDHEN, CDR2 SYDVKM. The CDR3 spans 17 residues. J gave up 1 base and V 6 bases, and 9 bases lay outside the gene matches. CDR3 bases: TGTGCCAGCAGGAAAACCGGGACAGGGGGCGCGAACACTGAAGCTTTCTTT. It codes for CASRKTGTGGANTEAFF. The full variable domain, completed using reference TRBV28 and TRBJ1-1, is DVKVTQSSRYLVKRTGEKVFLECVQDMDHENMFWYRQDPGLGLRLIYFSYDVKMKEKGDIPEGYSVSREKKERFSLILESASTNQTSMYLCASRKTGTGGANTEAFFGQGTRLTVV.

The rearrangement joins TRBV7-6 to TRBJ2-5, with a tentative D call TRBD2 (5 bases). Germline loops: CDR1 SGHVS, CDR2 FNYEAQ. CDR3 length equals 17 residues. The ends were cut back, 5 bases at V and 3 bases at J, with 22 bases in the middle. In nucleotides, the CDR3 is TGTGCCAGCAGCCCGACTACCCCCGGGGTGGGAGAAGAGACCCAGTACTTC. Its translation is CASSPTTPGVGEETQYF.

This rearrangement joins TRBV2 to TRBJ1-6, with 9 bases lining up with TRBD1. The CDR3 runs to 16 residues. In germline, CDR1 is SNHLY, CDR2 FYNNEI. V trimming: 6 bases; J trimming: 0 bases; junction bases outside the gene matches: 3. For the CDR3, the DNA is TGTGCCAGCAGGACAGGGGGGAGCTCCTATAATTCACCCCTCCACTTT. It translates to CASRTGGSSYNSPLHF.

This chain connects TRBV28 to TRBJ1-6, with a tentative D call TRBD1 (6 bases). Germline lookup yields CDR1 MDHEN and CDR2 SYDVKM. The length of the CDR3 is 12 residues. The V gene lost 8 bases and the J gene lost 9 bases, with 11 bases spanning the gap. In DNA form, the CDR3 reads TGTGCCAGCGTGCAGGGGACTTCACCCCTCCACTTT. Protein product: CASVQGTSPLHF.

The chain is built from TRBV30 and TRBJ2-7; D is uncertain. Trimming took off 0 bases at V and 6 bases at J, with 9 bases between the two ends. CDR3 length equals 12 residues. Germline V gives CDR1 GTSNPN, CDR2 SVGIG (reference sequence). CDR3 sequence (DNA): TGTGCCTGGAGTGTACGGAGTTTCGAGCAGTACTTC. It yields the protein CAWSVRSFEQYF.

This clone ranks as medium-sized (0.01 to 0.1%). The chain combines TRBV20-1 with TRBJ1-2; no definite D call. CDR3 length equals 10 residues. Trimming removed 6 bases from V and 8 bases from J, with 10 bases in between. The germline V gene has CDR1 DFQATT and CDR2 SNEGSKA (reference sequence). In nucleotides, the CDR3 is TGCAGTGCGCTTCCAGGCGGCTACACCTTC. Translation gives CSALPGGYTF.

The chain uses TRBV28 and TRBJ1-2; D remains ambiguous. The germline V and J ends were trimmed by 6 bases and 5 bases, with 7 bases remaining between them. The CDR3 extends over 11 amino acids. The germline CDR1 and CDR2 sequences are MDHEN and SYDVKM. The CDR3 DNA sequence: TGTGCCAGCAGCGCCCTATATGGCTACACCTTC. Protein sequence: CASSALYGYTF.

The chain couples TRBV7-2 to TRBJ1-2; the D gene is possibly TRBD1 (5 bases). Germline CDR1 is SGHTA and CDR2 is FQGNSA. This CDR3 region has 14 residues. V lost 3 bases to trimming and J lost 2 bases, with 10 bases between them. This CDR3 reads CASSLETGNYGYTF. DNA of the CDR3: TGTGCCAGCAGCTTGGAAACAGGAAACTATGGCTACACCTTC.

This chain uses TRBV7-9 with TRBJ1-2; 7 bases are a match to TRBD1. V dropped 7 bases and J dropped 8; count of bases not matched to a gene: 16. CDR1 is SEHNR, CDR2 FQNEAQ, per germline (reference sequence). This CDR3 has 15 residues. The CDR3 DNA follows: TGTGCCAGCACCCAAGGGTGGGAGGGGGCCGAGGGCTACACCTTC. This codes for CASTQGWEGAEGYTF.

This chain uses TRBV5-4 with TRBJ2-3; 11 nucleotides agree with TRBD2. The J segment lost 2 bases and the V segment lost 3 bases, leaving 8 bases of the junction unmatched. The CDR3 loop spans 17 amino acids. Germline loops: CDR1 SGHNT, CDR2 YYREEE (reference sequence). CDR3: CASSYRLAGTSTDTQYF. The DNA of the CDR3 is TGTGCCAGCAGCTACAGACTAGCGGGGACCTCCACAGATACGCAGTATTTT.

This clone was found once. This sequence joins TRBV2 and TRBJ2-5; D gene unclear. The tail of the sequence fits TRBJ2-7 better, so the J call may be wrong. The CDR3 sequence is 13 residues long. Germline assignment: CDR1 SNHLY and CDR2 FYNNEI. The CDR3 nucleotides read TGTGCCAGCAGTGTGGAGAGCTCCTACGAGCAGTACTTC. Translation: CASSVESSYEQYF.

This clone was seen a few times. The chain is built from TRBV6-5 and TRBJ1-6; no clear D gene. The CDR3 runs 12 residues. Germline-derived CDR1 and CDR2 are MNHEY and SVGAGI. With 4 bases removed from V and 10 bases from J, the gap between germline ends came to 8 bases. The CDR3, as DNA: TGTGCCAGCAGTTCCCCCGGATCACCCCTCCACTTT. Protein: CASSSPGSPLHF.

CDR3 region: CASSIGPRREQYF. The CDR3 coding sequence is TGTGCCAGTAGTATCGGGCCTCGAAGGGAGCAGTACTTC. The chain carries TRBV19 and TRBJ2-7; no reliable D call. The CDR3 is 13 residues long. Germline CDR1 and CDR2: LNHDA and SQIVND (reference sequence). Trimming stripped 3 bases from V and 7 bases from J, with 13 bases between.

The chain is built from TRBV7-3 and TRBJ1-1; no firm D call. Trimming took off 3 bases at V and 2 bases at J, with 7 bases between the two ends. Germline V lookup: CDR1 SGHTA, CDR2 FQGTGA. There are 13 residues in the CDR3. The CDR3 protein is CASSFFVNTEAFF. The DNA for the CDR3 is TGTGCCAGCAGCTTCTTCGTAAACACTGAAGCTTTCTTT.

J is TRBJ2-1 and V is TRBV28, with 7 bases fitting TRBD2. This CDR3 has 16 residues. Per germline, CDR1 MDHEN and CDR2 SYDVKM. J was trimmed by 5 bases and V by 6 bases; bases with no gene match: 13. CDR3 coding DNA: TGTGCCAGCAGAGTCTTACGAGGGAGGGCAAACAATGAGCAGTTCTTC. It is translated as CASRVLRGRANNEQFF.

The chain is built from TRBV7-9 and TRBJ2-7; D possibly corresponds to TRBD1 (7 bases). The V gene lost 5 bases and the J gene lost 4 bases, with 21 bases spanning the gap. This CDR3 comprises 16 residues. CDR1 is SEHNR, CDR2 FQNEAQ, per germline (reference sequence). The CDR3 region has the DNA TGTGCCAGCAGCGGTTCCCTCGGCAGGGGGGCTTACGAGCAGTACTTC. This encodes CASSGSLGRGAYEQYF.

The chain is built from TRBV9 and TRBJ2-1; maybe TRBD2 (6 bases). CDR3 length: 15 residues. V was trimmed by 4 bases and J by 4 bases, leaving 15 bases between them. Germline V CDR1 and CDR2: SGDLS, YYNGEE. In DNA form, the CDR3 reads TGTGCCAGCAGCCCTCGGGGGAGGTTATACAATGAGCAGTTCTTC. Translating it yields CASSPRGRLYNEQFF. The complete variable domain, with remaining parts taken from reference TRBV9 and TRBJ2-1, reads DSGVTQTPKHLITATGQRVTLRCSPRSGDLSVYWYQQSLDQGLQFLIQYYNGEERAKGNILERFSAQQFPDLHSELNLSSLELGDSALYFCASSPRGRLYNEQFFGPGTRLTVL.

V gene TRBV2 combines with J gene TRBJ1-1; no firm D call. Germline V gives CDR1 SNHLY, CDR2 FYNNEI. The CDR3 has 13 amino acids. Trimming stripped 3 bases from V and 1 base from J, with 6 bases between. For the CDR3, the DNA is TGTGCCAGCAGTGATGGGTGGAACACTGAAGCTTTCTTT. Amino acids: CASSDGWNTEAFF.